Shown below are 17 T cell receptor beta chains from a single sample sequenced in a study of T-cell reconstitution after alpha-beta-depleted transplantation in children. Unique molecular identifiers were used to barcode this TCRbeta library. TCRdb reanalysed the PCR reads using MiXCR and keeps one entry per CDR3 protein. The sample lists 500,000 or so distinct CDR3 sequences, approximately 29% occurring once. The sequences come from PBMCs from the stem cell graft donor, collected from the stem cell graft. These receptors originate from a human donor who donated a stem cell graft to a child with aplastic anemia.

CDR3 loop: CASSFDSVGQVSNEQFF. In DNA form, the CDR3 reads TGTGCCAGCAGTTTTGATTCTGTCGGTCAGGTTTCCAATGAGCAGTTCTTC. This rearrangement joins TRBV28 to TRBJ2-1, with D unclear. V shed 3 bases and J shed 6 bases, with 21 bases lying between them. The CDR3 extends over 17 amino acids. The germline CDR1 and CDR2 sequences are MDHEN and SYDVKM.

The chain uses TRBV6-5 and TRBJ1-2; the D is unclear. In germline, CDR1 is MNHEY, CDR2 SVGAGI. V was pared by 0 bases and J by 4 bases, with 15 bases between. The CDR3 has 16 residues. CDR3 amino acids: CASSYSPTNNLYGYTF. Written as DNA, the CDR3 is TGTGCCAGCAGTTACTCTCCGACGAATAACCTCTATGGCTACACCTTC.

The chain employs TRBV6-2 or TRBV6-3 and TRBJ2-3, with D tentatively TRBD1 (7 bases). The germline CDR1 and CDR2 sequences are MNHEY and SVGEGT. V was cut by 0 bases and J by 8 bases, with 18 bases left in between. There are 16 residues in the CDR3. CDR3 sequence (DNA): TGTGCCAGCAGTTACTCTTCCAGGGGGGACGGCGGTACGCAGTATTTT. As protein: CASSYSSRGDGGTQYF.

This clonotype has more than one count but fewer than ten. The V and J genes are TRBV20-1 and TRBJ1-2; a possible D gene is TRBD1 (5 bases). Trimming shortened V by 7 bases and J by 11 bases, and 11 bases separated the two germline ends. This CDR3 comprises 9 residues. Germline V lookup: CDR1 DFQATT, CDR2 SNEGSKA (reference sequence). CDR3 sequence reads: CSEGSGYTF. Here the CDR3 DNA reads TGCAGTGAGGGGTCCGGGTACACCTTC.

The table lists this clonotype with a few counts. CDR3 sequence (DNA): TGCGCCAGCAGCCAAGGTCGAACCTACAATGAGCAGTTCTTC. This sequence encodes CASSQGRTYNEQFF. The chain couples TRBV4-3 to TRBJ2-1; D gene ambiguous. Germline CDR1 is LGHNA and CDR2 is YSLEER. V lost 1 base, J lost 2 bases, and 6 bases lay in between. The CDR3 has 14 residues.

Details on this clonotype: A junction end diverges from the germline sequence, so it may reflect a read error. The chain links TRBV5-4 to TRBJ1-1; D not resolved. The germline gives CDR1 SGHNT, CDR2 YYREEE (reference sequence). This CDR3 has 12 residues. CDR3 region: CANSLQDTEAFF. CDR3 in DNA: TGTGCCAACAGCCTTCAGGACACTGAAGCTTTCTTT.

The V gene is TRBV24-1, the J gene TRBJ2-2; D remains ambiguous. Trimming removed 3 bases at V and 6 bases at J, with 13 bases between. Per the germline V gene, CDR1 is KGHDR and CDR2 is SFDVKD. This CDR3 comprises 15 residues. The CDR3 sequence is CATSDPGGAAGELFF. The DNA for the CDR3 is TGTGCCACCAGTGATCCTGGTGGTGCCGCCGGGGAGCTGTTTTTT.

For the CDR3, the DNA is TGTGCCAGCAGCCGCTCTCTAGCGGGAGGGCGCACCGGGGAGCTGTTTTTT. It yields the protein CASSRSLAGGRTGELFF. The chain couples TRBV7-9 to TRBJ2-2; 12 bases fit TRBD2. Per the germline V gene, CDR1 is SEHNR and CDR2 is FQNEAQ (reference sequence). The CDR3 has 17 amino acids. Germline trimming cut 5 bases from V and 4 bases from J; bases unmatched to any gene: 8.

This clonotype was seen more than once but under ten times. The chain couples TRBV6-1 to TRBJ1-2; 9 nucleotides match TRBD1. The CDR3 loop spans 16 amino acids. The J segment lost 5 bases and the V segment lost 8 bases, leaving 15 bases of the junction unmatched. Germline V gene sequence: CDR1 MNHNS, CDR2 SASEGT. CDR3 amino acids: CASGGDPGTGTYGYTF. In DNA form, the CDR3 reads TGTGCCAGCGGGGGGGATCCCGGGACAGGGACTTATGGCTACACCTTC.

This clonotype was detected a few times. This chain uses TRBV30 with TRBJ2-3; 11 bases line up with TRBD1. The CDR3 contains 15 residues. Germline assignment: CDR1 GTSNPN and CDR2 SVGIG (reference sequence). The junction had 7 bases not matched to a gene; V was cut back by 2 bases and J by 6 bases. The CDR3 here is CAWSSGQGAPDTQYF. The DNA of the CDR3 is TGTGCCTGGAGTTCTGGACAGGGGGCGCCGGATACGCAGTATTTT.

V gene TRBV25-1 combines with J gene TRBJ2-2; tentatively, D is TRBD1 or TRBD2 (6 bases each). Trimming removed 5 bases at V and 2 bases at J, with 15 bases between. The CDR3 consists of 16 residues. Looked up from germline, CDR1 is MGHDK and CDR2 is SYGVNS. The CDR3 sequence: CASSLGGAGNTGELFF. Written as DNA, the CDR3 is TGTGCCAGCAGTTTAGGGGGAGCGGGTAACACCGGGGAGCTGTTTTTT.

The J gene is TRBJ2-3, the V gene TRBV29-1; 9 positions agree with TRBD1. The CDR3 spans 14 residues. From germline, CDR1 is SQVTM and CDR2 ANQGSEA. V lost 4 bases, J lost 4 bases, and 6 bases stayed unmatched. CDR3 bases: TGCAGCGTTGTCCACAGGGGGCAATCAGATACGCAGTATTTT. Its protein is CSVVHRGQSDTQYF.

V usage is TRBV7-2 and J usage is TRBJ2-3, with a weak D call TRBD2 (6 bases). Germline-derived CDR1 and CDR2 are SGHTA and FQGNSA. CDR3 length: 16 residues. With 5 bases removed from V and 2 bases from J, the gap between germline ends came to 17 bases. The CDR3 protein is CASSPLAGSTTDTQYF. CDR3 coding DNA: TGTGCCAGCAGCCCCCTGGCGGGATCCACCACAGATACGCAGTATTTT.

This clonotype was seen a handful of times. The chain employs TRBV10-3 and TRBJ1-1; D gene uncertain. Germline CDR1 ENHRY, CDR2 SYGVKD. Between the trimmed V and J ends, which lost 3 bases and 1 base, there was a span of 9 bases. The CDR3 loop spans 14 amino acids. CDR3 sequence reads: CAISESLGNTEAFF. DNA of the CDR3: TGTGCCATCAGTGAATCTCTCGGGAACACTGAAGCTTTCTTT.

The chain has TRBV7-9 and TRBJ2-1, with 12 bases that match TRBD2. This CDR3 comprises 15 residues. Per germline, CDR1 SEHNR and CDR2 FQNEAQ (reference sequence). The V and J ends lost 5 bases and 6 bases, in that order; junction bases with no gene match: 5. The DNA of the CDR3 is TGTGCCAGCAGCCCGCCTAGCGGGAGGGGCAATGAGCAGTTCTTC. It encodes CASSPPSGRGNEQFF.

This clonotype has a count of ten or more. The chain combines TRBV6-2 or TRBV6-3 with TRBJ1-1, with TRBD1 as a possible D gene (6 bases). Germline CDR1 reads MNHEY; CDR2 reads SVGEGT. V shed 6 bases and J shed 0 bases, with 20 bases lying between them. This CDR3 comprises 17 residues. The CDR3 DNA reads TGTGCCAGCAGCGCCCATGTAGGACAGCGTTTGAACACTGAAGCTTTCTTT. Protein product: CASSAHVGQRLNTEAFF.

This clonotype turned up a few times. This chain uses TRBV6-5 with TRBJ1-2, with 10 bases fitting TRBD1. Trimming at V came to 4 bases and at J to 3 bases, leaving 5 bases not matched to a gene. Germline V gene lookup returns CDR1 MNHEY and CDR2 SVGAGI. This CDR3 has 15 amino acids. CDR3 nucleotides: TGTGCCAGCAGTTCCGGGACAGGGGCGCACTATGGCTACACCTTC. Translation: CASSSGTGAHYGYTF.